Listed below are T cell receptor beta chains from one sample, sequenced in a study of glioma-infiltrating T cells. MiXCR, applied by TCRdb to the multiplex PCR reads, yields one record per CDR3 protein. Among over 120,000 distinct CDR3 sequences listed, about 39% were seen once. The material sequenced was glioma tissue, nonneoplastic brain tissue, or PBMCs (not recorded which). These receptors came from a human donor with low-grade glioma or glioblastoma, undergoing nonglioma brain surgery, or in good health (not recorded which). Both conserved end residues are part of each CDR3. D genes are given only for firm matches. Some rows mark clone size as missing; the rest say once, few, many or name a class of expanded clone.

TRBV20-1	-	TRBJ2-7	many	TGCAGTGCTAGAGATCTCGGGGTCGAGCAGTACTTC	CSARDLGVEQYF
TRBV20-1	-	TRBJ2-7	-	TGCAGTGCTAGAGATCTTACCTACGAGCAGTACTTC	CSARDLTYEQYF
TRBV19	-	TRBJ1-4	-	TGTGCCAGTAGGTGGACAAGCGGGGAAAAACTGTTTTTT	CASRWTSGEKLFF
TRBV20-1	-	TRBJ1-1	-	TGCAGTGCTAGTTTCCAGCAGAACACTGAAGCTTTCTTT	CSASFQQNTEAFF
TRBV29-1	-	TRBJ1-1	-	TGCAGCGTGGAGAGGAGGATGAACACTGAAGCTTTCTTT	CSVERRMNTEAFF
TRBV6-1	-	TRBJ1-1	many	TGTGCCAGCAGTGAGACCCCGGGGGCCCCTGAAGCTTTCTTT	CASSETPGAPEAFF
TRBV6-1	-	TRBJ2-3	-	TGTGCCAGCAGTTCGACAGTCACAGATACGCAGTATTTT	CASSSTVTDTQYF
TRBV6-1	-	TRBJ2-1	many	TGTGCCAGCAGCTTCGGCCCCTACAATGAGCAGTTCTTC	CASSFGPYNEQFF
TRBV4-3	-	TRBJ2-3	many	TGCGCCAGCAGCCAAGTTCCCGCTGGTACGCAGTATTTT	CASSQVPAGTQYF
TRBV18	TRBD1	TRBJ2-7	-	TGTGCCAGCTCACCTAAGGACAGGGGTAGGGACGAGCAGTACTTC	CASSPKDRGRDEQYF
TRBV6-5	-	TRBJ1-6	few	TGTGCCAGCAGTTTTGACAGTACTAATTCACCCCTCCACTTT	CASSFDSTNSPLHF
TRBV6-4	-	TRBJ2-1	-	TGTGCCAGCAGTCCGACGGCCTTCAATTCCTACAATGAGCAGTTCTTC	CASSPTAFNSYNEQFF
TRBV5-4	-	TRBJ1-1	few	TGTGCCAGCAGCTTGAGGCCCCTGAACACTGAAGCTTTCTTT	CASSLRPLNTEAFF
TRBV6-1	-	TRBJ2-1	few	TGTGCCAGCAGCCCTGTTTACAATGAGCAGTTCTTC	CASSPVYNEQFF
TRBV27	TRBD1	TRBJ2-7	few	TGTGCCAGCAGTGTGGACAGGGGGCCCTACGAGCAGTACTTC	CASSVDRGPYEQYF
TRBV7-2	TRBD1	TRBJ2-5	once	TGTGCCAGCAGCTTAGCGGCGACAGGGGGCCAAGAGACCCAGTACTTC	CASSLAATGGQETQYF
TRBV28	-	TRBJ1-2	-	TGTGCCCATGGTAGGGGAATGAACTATGGCTACACCTTC	CAHGRGMNYGYTF
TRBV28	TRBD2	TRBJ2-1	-	TGTGCCAGCAGTTTATATGGGACTACGCACAATGAGCAGTTCTTC	CASSLYGTTHNEQFF
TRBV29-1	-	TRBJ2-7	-	TGCAGCGTTCGGACCCCAAAAGACTACGAGCAGTACTTC	CSVRTPKDYEQYF
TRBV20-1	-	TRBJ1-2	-	TGCAGTGCTAAAACCCAGACAGTCAACTATGGCTACACCTTC	CSAKTQTVNYGYTF
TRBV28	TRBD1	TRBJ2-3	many	TGTGCCAGCAGCTCCGGGACAGGGGGCCCAGATACGCAGTATTTT	CASSSGTGGPDTQYF
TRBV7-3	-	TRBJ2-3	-	TGTGCCCGCAGCTTTACTAGCAGGGATACGCAGTATTTT	CARSFTSRDTQYF
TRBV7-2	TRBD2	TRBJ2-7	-	TGTGCCAGCAGCTTAGCGGGGACTAGCTCCTACGAGCAGTACTTC	CASSLAGTSSYEQYF
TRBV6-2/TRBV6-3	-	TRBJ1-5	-	TGTGCCAGCAGTTACGGCAGAGGCAATCAGCCCCAGCATTTT	CASSYGRGNQPQHF
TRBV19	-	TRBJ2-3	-	TGTGCCAGTAGTCCATTAGCGGAGCAAACCACAGATACGCAGTATTTT	CASSPLAEQTTDTQYF
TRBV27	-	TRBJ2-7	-	TGTGCCGGCAGTTTATCTCCGGAACAGGTTTACGAGCAGTACTTC	CAGSLSPEQVYEQYF
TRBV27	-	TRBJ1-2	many	TGTGCCAGCAGTTTATCTTGGGGTTCTGGCTACACCTTC	CASSLSWGSGYTF
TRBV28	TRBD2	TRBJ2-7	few	TGTGCCAGCAGGGAGGAACTAGCGGACCCCTACGAGCAGTACTTC	CASREELADPYEQYF
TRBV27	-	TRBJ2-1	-	TGTGCCAGCCATCAGGCCAGCTCCTACAATGAGCAGTTCTTC	CASHQASSYNEQFF
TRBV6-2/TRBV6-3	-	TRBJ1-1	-	TGTGCCGTATCCCGGCGGACTGAAGCTTTCTTT	CAVSRRTEAFF
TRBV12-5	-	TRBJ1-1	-	TGTGCTAGTGGTTTGGCGGCCGCTGAAGCTTTCTTT	CASGLAAAEAFF
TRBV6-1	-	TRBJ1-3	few	TGTGCCAGCAGTGAATCACGGATCTCTGGAAACACCATATATTTT	CASSESRISGNTIYF
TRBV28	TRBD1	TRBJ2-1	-	TGTGCCAGCAGCCGGACAGGGGGCCGTAATGAGCAGTTCTTC	CASSRTGGRNEQFF
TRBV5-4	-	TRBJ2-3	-	TGTGCCAGCAGCTTCGCCCCGGACCGCACAGATACGCAGTATTTT	CASSFAPDRTDTQYF
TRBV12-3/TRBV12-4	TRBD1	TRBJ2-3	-	TGTGCCAGCAGTTCATGGACAGGGGGCTCCACAGATACGCAGTATTTT	CASSSWTGGSTDTQYF
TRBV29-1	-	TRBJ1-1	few	TGCAGCGTGATCGGACAGATCACTGAAGCTTTCTTT	CSVIGQITEAFF
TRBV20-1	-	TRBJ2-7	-	TGCAGTGCTCGCGGGACACCTACCTACGAGCAGTACTTC	CSARGTPTYEQYF
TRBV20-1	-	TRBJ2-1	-	TGCAGTGCCTTACTACACGAGTACAATGAGCAGTTCTTC	CSALLHEYNEQFF
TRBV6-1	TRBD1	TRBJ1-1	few	TGTGCCAGCAGTCGAACAGGGGCCACTGAAGCTTTCTTT	CASSRTGATEAFF
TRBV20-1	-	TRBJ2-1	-	TGCAGTGCTAGAGGTCCAGCCCAAGCCTACAATGAGCAGTTCTTC	CSARGPAQAYNEQFF
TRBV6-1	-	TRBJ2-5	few	TGTGCCAGCAGTCGGACAATCTTAGGAGAGACCCAGTACTTC	CASSRTILGETQYF
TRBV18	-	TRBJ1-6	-	TGTGCCAGCTCTCCCGAACAGGGCAATCAATCACCCCTCCACTTT	CASSPEQGNQSPLHF
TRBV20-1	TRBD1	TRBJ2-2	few	TGCAGTGCCCCCTGGACAGGCTCGAACACCGGGGAGCTGTTTTTT	CSAPWTGSNTGELFF
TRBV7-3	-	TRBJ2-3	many	TGTGCCAGCAGCCAAACCACAGATACGCAGTATTTT	CASSQTTDTQYF
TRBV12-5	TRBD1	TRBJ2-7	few	TGTGCTAGTGGCCCCGGGACAGGGGTCTACGAGCAGTACTTC	CASGPGTGVYEQYF
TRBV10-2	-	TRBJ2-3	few	TGCGCCAGCAGTTCCGACCGATCTAGCACAGATACGCAGTATTTT	CASSSDRSSTDTQYF
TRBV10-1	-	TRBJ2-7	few	TGCGCCAGCCTCATCTCCTGGAGCTACGAGCAGTACTTC	CASLISWSYEQYF
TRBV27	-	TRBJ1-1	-	TGTGCCAGCAGTTTATACCGGGGAAGCAGGAACACTGAAGCTTTCTTT	CASSLYRGSRNTEAFF
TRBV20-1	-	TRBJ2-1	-	TGCAGCGTTACAGAGACCTCCTACAATGAGCAGTTCTTC	CSVTETSYNEQFF
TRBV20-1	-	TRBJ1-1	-	TGCAGTGCTACCAAATGGGGGGCAGCTTTCTTT	CSATKWGAAFF